This entry concerns a single T cell receptor (beta chain). As yet, its antigen is unknown. The sample is drawn from a study of T cells in Graves' hyperthyroidism and ophthalmopathy. Study-level points and caveats: Ophthalmopathy was identified by the model a median approximately 6.4 months ahead of onset.

The junction had 11 bases not matched to a gene; V was cut back by 4 bases and J by 7 bases. CDR1 and CDR2 from the germline V gene are SGHDT and YYEEEE. The CDR3 is 16 amino acids. Amplification targeted TCR beta CDR3 regions from RNA transcripts. The HTBI primer set drove a first-round RT-PCR of the TCR CDR3. MiXCR, applied by TCRdb to the multiplex PCR reads, yields one record per CDR3 protein. The sample lists about 290,000 distinct CDR3 sequences; approximately 14% were seen once. Across 18 months, stable Graves' hyperthyroidism was marked by no progression to ophthalmopathy. Patients were excluded for uncontrolled infection, other autoimmune disease, pregnancy or lactation. Out of roughly 10 ml of fresh peripheral blood came the PBMCs.

Sequencing used blood. This sequence joins TRBV5-6 and TRBJ2-2; the match to TRBD1 covers 9 bases. The source is a middle-aged woman with Graves' hyperthyroidism. In DNA, the CDR3 is TGTGCCAGCAGCCAGCCCGGGACAGGGTATATCGGGGAGCTGTTTTTT. Translated, it gives CASSQPGTGYIGELFF.